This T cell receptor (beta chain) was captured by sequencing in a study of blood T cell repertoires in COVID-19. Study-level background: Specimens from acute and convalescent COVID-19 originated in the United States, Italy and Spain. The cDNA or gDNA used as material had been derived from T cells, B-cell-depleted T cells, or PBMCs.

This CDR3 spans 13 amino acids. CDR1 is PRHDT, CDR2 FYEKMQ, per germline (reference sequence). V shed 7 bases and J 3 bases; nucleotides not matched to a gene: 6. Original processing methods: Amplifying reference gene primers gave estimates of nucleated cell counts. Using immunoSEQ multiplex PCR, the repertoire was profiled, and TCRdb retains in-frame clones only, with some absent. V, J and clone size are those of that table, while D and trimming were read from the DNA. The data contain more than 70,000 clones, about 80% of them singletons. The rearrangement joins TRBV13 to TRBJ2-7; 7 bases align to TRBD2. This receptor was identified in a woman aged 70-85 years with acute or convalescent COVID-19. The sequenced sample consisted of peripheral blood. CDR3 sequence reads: CASTRGDDYEQYF. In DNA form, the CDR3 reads TGTGCCAGCACCCGGGGGGACGACTACGAGCAGTACTTC.